The T cell receptor beta chain under discussion was sequenced for a study of T cells in Graves' hyperthyroidism and ophthalmopathy. Findings and caveats of the study: Researchers report that a 13 V-J model separated ophthalmopathy from stable hyperthyroidism.

From RNA transcripts, TCR beta CDR3 regions were amplified. With the HTBI primer set, the TCR CDR3 went through a first round of RT-PCR. TCRdb independently ran MiXCR on the multiplex PCR reads; one entry per CDR3 protein. Of approximately 430,000 distinct CDR3 sequences listed, around 16% are singletons. In the case of this clonotype: Its cognate antigen is unknown.

The CDR3 is 16 residues long. V gave up 4 bases and J gave up 5 bases; unmatched junction bases: 5. The germline V gene has CDR1 KGHDR and CDR2 SFDVKD. Patients counted as stable if ophthalmopathy did not develop within 18 months. Hyperthyroidism, newly diagnosed and lasting under 2 months, affected patients aged 18 to 65. The chain is built from TRBV24-1 and TRBJ2-1; 12 bases map to TRBD2. This sequence was found in a woman younger than 30 with Graves' hyperthyroidism. Sequencing was carried out using blood. The CDR3 region is CATSERRTSGNNEQFF. CDR3 DNA: TGTGCCACCAGTGAACGGCGGACTAGCGGGAACAATGAGCAGTTCTTC.